The sequence of this TCR beta chain was determined in a study of blood T cell repertoires in COVID-19. Using immunoSEQ multiplex PCR, the repertoire was profiled, and TCRdb retains in-frame clones only, with some absent. The sample has fewer than 300,000 clones, roughly 84% seen once. Sequenced: peripheral blood. The sequence came from a human donor with COVID-19, enrolled during active disease. The donor label of this sample is uncertain.

CDR3 in amino acids: CASSIWAGAGGSYEQYF. CDR3 nucleotide sequence: TGTGCCAGTAGTATCTGGGCGGGGGCCGGGGGGTCCTACGAGCAGTACTTC. The V and J genes are TRBV19 and TRBJ2-7; possibly TRBD2 for D (7 bases). V lost 3 bases and J lost 1, with 19 bases in between. This CDR3 has 17 amino acids. Germline V gene data show CDR1 as LNHDA and CDR2 as SQIVND (reference sequence).